This TCR beta chain was retrieved from a study of early T cells in non-severe SARS-CoV-2 infection (dated by TCRdb to about 2021). Study-level background: Because TCR sequencing was done on bulk RNA from unsorted whole blood, the alpha and beta chains could not be paired. Beyond this particular receptor, the publication reports: Matching against VDJdb was skewed toward anti-spike CD8 responses, likely underestimated virus-specific expansions, and missed private and CD4 specificities.

The library was obtained by 5' RACE. The instrument given in TCRdb is NextSeq 500. In the TCR library protocol, unique molecular identifiers were attached to individual cDNA molecules to correct for PCR bias and sequencing error. Sequencing covered both TCR alpha and beta chains, and within each sample the abundances of alpha and beta sequences were tightly co-correlated. The published analysis was carried out like this. Decombinator V4 was used to annotate the V gene, J gene and CDR3 of the TCR sequences. TCRs were defined as expanded if a significant change between any two time points was detected under a Poisson model with p below 0.0001. Abundances of TCRs were expressed as counts per million after normalisation to the total number of TCRs sequenced in each sample. MAIT TCRs were defined by TRAV1-2 paired with TRAJ12, TRAJ20 or TRAJ33, and iNKT TCRs by TRAV10 paired with TRAJ18. A search of VDJdb, accessed on 1 November 2021, was run for TCRs annotated to CMV, EBV and SARS-CoV-2, with TCRs annotated for multiple antigens excluded. TCRdb redid the processing of the public reads, applying fastp at Q25 and MiXCR, and retained in-frame beta chains. Each entry merges the rows of one CDR3 protein and shows their most common DNA and genes. Clone size and V and J calls follow TCRdb, not the original study. The table for this sample lists 87,000 or so distinct CDR3 sequences; about 15% of them were counted only once. The ten top clones hold under 8% of the sample.

The study was a case-control design nested within a healthcare worker cohort in London, UK, with weekly nasopharyngeal swab PCR tests and blood sampling. Healthcare workers were recruited between 23 and 31 March 2020, during the week of the UK lockdown, and were followed weekly for up to roughly 15 weeks. The CDR3 numbers 14 residues from cysteine through phenylalanine. The sequence is cut down to CDR3 DNA, 42 bases in frame from base 1. Between the V and J ends, shortened by 0 bases and 8 bases respectively, the junction contains 13 bases. The germline V gene (reference sequence) provides CDR1 LNHNV and CDR2 YYDKDF. This clonotype was observed at least ten times. Its binding antigen is unknown. Base quality data are lacking; no much larger clone is found one base away.

Sample: whole blood. The receptor chain draws on TRBV15 and TRBJ1-2; no confident D gene assignment can be made. The receptor was isolated from an adult who was a healthcare worker with PCR-confirmed SARS-CoV-2 infection or an uninfected control (not recorded which). The CDR3 region reads CATSRDRSNSGYTF. DNA sequence: TGTGCCACCAGCAGAGATCGGTCGAATAGCGGCTACACCTTC. Here the CDR3 is joined to the reference TRBV15 and TRBJ1-2 genes, and the full variable domain is: DAMVIQNPRYQVTQFGKPVTLSCSQTLNHNVMYWYQQKSSQAPKLLFHYYDKDFNNEADTPDNFQSRRPNTSFCFLDIRSPGLGDTAMYLCATSRDRSNSGYTFGSGTRLTVV.